The next 18 T cell receptor beta chains were all read from a single sample in a study of T cell repertoires in cytomegalovirus infection. TCRdb redid the calling of the reads with MiXCR, one entry per CDR3 protein. The sample shows about 680,000 distinct CDR3 sequences, 20% to 25% of them seen only once. Sequenced input: CD8+ T cells from PBMCs. Receptor source: a human donor in good health (CMV status not recorded). Some clones in this sample may be carry-over from other donors' samples.

As for this clonotype: A much larger clone lies a single base off, so this may be a read error. The chain employs TRBV10-3 and TRBJ2-7; D is undetermined. The CDR3 sequence is 13 residues long. The germline gives CDR1 ENHRY, CDR2 SYGVKD. CDR3 amino acids: CVIKGQDSYEQYV. CDR3 in DNA: TGTGTCATCAAAGGGCAGGACTCCTACGAGCAGTACGTC.

With regard to this clonotype: Given a much more abundant clone one base away, this may be a read error. The chain joins TRBV2 to TRBJ1-2, with TRBD1 as a possible D gene (6 bases). CDR3 size: 14 residues. CDR1 is SNHLY and CDR2 is FYNNEI in the germline V gene. Between the trimmed V and J ends, which lost 11 bases and 6 bases, there was a span of 22 bases. CDR3 sequence reads: CAGPPGGGADGYTF. The CDR3, as DNA: TGTGCCGGTCCTCCCGGGGGGGGGGCCGATGGCTACACCTTC.

This chain connects TRBV5-4 to TRBJ2-7, with D perhaps TRBD2 (5 bases). The CDR3 covers 14 residues. CDR1 and CDR2 from the germline V gene are SGHNT and YYREEE (reference sequence). V lost 0 bases and J 7 bases, leaving 14 bases between the germline ends. This CDR3 reads CASSLDPLGAEQYF. CDR3 sequence (DNA): TGTGCCAGCAGCTTGGATCCCCTGGGAGCGGAGCAGTACTTC.

This clonotype has more than one count but fewer than ten. The chain is built from TRBV19 and TRBJ1-1; D call uncertain. This CDR3 has 12 amino acids. Germline V gives CDR1 LNHDA, CDR2 SQIVND (reference sequence). Trimming cost V 3 bases and J 6 bases, with 8 bases left between them. The CDR3 sequence is CASSMGLSEAFF. In DNA, the CDR3 is TGTGCCAGTAGTATGGGGTTGTCTGAAGCTTTCTTT.

Ten or more counts support this clonotype. Here the CDR3 reads CASTGLAGGPSKNIQYF. As DNA, the CDR3 is TGTGCCAGCACCGGACTAGCGGGGGGGCCATCCAAAAACATTCAGTACTTC. This sequence joins TRBV2 and TRBJ2-4; 15 bases align to TRBD2. The length of the CDR3 is 17 residues. Per germline, CDR1 SNHLY and CDR2 FYNNEI. The junction had 6 bases not matched to a gene; V was cut back by 7 bases and J by 2 bases.

The rearrangement joins TRBV6-1 to TRBJ1-4; tentative D call: TRBD1 (5 bases). The ends were cut back, 4 bases at V and 0 bases at J, with 18 bases in the middle. Germline values: CDR1 MNHNS, CDR2 SASEGT. This CDR3 is 18 amino acids long. The DNA of the CDR3 is TGTGCCAGCAGTGGACAGCACGACATCTTTGCAACTAATGAAAAACTGTTTTTT. Residues: CASSGQHDIFATNEKLFF.

At least ten counts were recorded for this clonotype. V gene TRBV28 combines with J gene TRBJ2-1; D may be TRBD1 or TRBD2 (6 bases each). This CDR3 is 15 amino acids long. Germline assignment: CDR1 MDHEN and CDR2 SYDVKM. V gave up 6 bases and J gave up 4 bases, with 16 bases separating them. The CDR3 loop reads CASRSGEDSYNEQFF. DNA of the CDR3: TGTGCCAGCAGATCAGGGGAGGATTCTTACAATGAGCAGTTCTTC.

This rearrangement joins TRBV6-2 or TRBV6-3 to TRBJ2-1; possibly TRBD1 or TRBD2 for D (5 bases each). V lost 1 base, J lost 9 bases, and 16 bases lay in between. In germline, CDR1 is MNHEY, CDR2 SVGEGT. The CDR3 spans 15 residues. In nucleotides, the CDR3 is TGTGCCAGCAGTTACTATCTAGTGGGGGATGCTGAGCAGTTCTTC. Encoded protein: CASSYYLVGDAEQFF.

This clonotype was found many times. The chain combines TRBV7-2 with TRBJ2-1, with 12 bases matching TRBD2. Trimming removed 5 bases from V and 10 bases from J; junction bases left unmatched: 9. This CDR3 spans 15 amino acids. The germline V gene has CDR1 SGHTA and CDR2 FQGNSA. The chain's CDR3 is CASSRLAGGPFEQFF. The CDR3 DNA sequence: TGTGCCAGCAGCCGGCTAGCGGGGGGGCCCTTCGAGCAGTTCTTC.

This sequence joins TRBV6-5 and TRBJ2-5, with 7 bases lining up with TRBD2. Losses at the gene ends were 2 bases for V and 1 base for J; bases not matched to a gene: 10. This CDR3 contains 17 residues. Germline CDR1 MNHEY, CDR2 SVGAGI. CDR3 amino acids: CASSYGNIGLGQETQYF. The CDR3, as DNA: TGTGCCAGCAGTTACGGCAATATCGGACTAGGCCAAGAGACCCAGTACTTC.

The sample holds many counts of this clonotype. This chain uses TRBV28 with TRBJ2-1; 8 bases align to TRBD1. Looked up from germline, CDR1 is MDHEN and CDR2 is SYDVKM. The CDR3 spans 14 residues. The J segment lost 7 bases and the V segment lost 6 bases, leaving 8 bases of the junction unmatched. The CDR3, as DNA: TGTGCCAGCAGGCAGCCAGGGGGCTATAATGAGCAGTTCTTC. This codes for CASRQPGGYNEQFF.

The chain carries TRBV27 and TRBJ2-7; D may match TRBD1 or TRBD2 (5 bases each). This CDR3 spans 14 amino acids. Trimming cost V 3 bases and J 3 bases, with 12 bases left between them. From germline, CDR1 is MNHEY and CDR2 SMNVEV (reference sequence). CDR3 protein: CASSLWGNLYEQYF. DNA for the CDR3: TGTGCCAGCAGTTTGTGGGGGAACCTCTACGAGCAGTACTTC.

Worth noting for this clonotype: A much more abundant neighbour one base away suggests this may be a read error. The rearrangement links TRBV7-2 to TRBJ2-7; the match to TRBD2 covers 8 bases. CDR1 and CDR2 from the germline V gene are SGHTA and FQGNSA. The CDR3 spans 15 residues. This CDR3 is CASSLSGLASYGQYV. The DNA for the CDR3 is TGTGCCAGCAGCTTATCAGGACTAGCTTCCTACGGGCAGTACGTC.

The gene calls are TRBV14 and TRBJ1-1, with TRBD1 as a possible D gene (5 bases). Trimming took 5 bases from V and 2 from J, leaving 12 bases between them. The CDR3 is made up of 14 amino acids. Germline loops: CDR1 SGHDN, CDR2 FVKESK. The CDR3 loop reads CASSSAGPNTEAFF. Written as DNA, the CDR3 is TGTGCCAGCAGCTCTGCGGGGCCAAACACTGAAGCTTTCTTT.

V usage is TRBV15 and J usage is TRBJ2-1; TRBD2 matches 8 bases. CDR1 is LNHNV, CDR2 YYDKDF, per germline (reference sequence). With 5 bases clipped from V and 2 bases from J, the junction kept 11 bases outside the gene matches. The CDR3 sequence is 17 residues long. The CDR3 spells CATSEPGRGDPYNEQFF. DNA for the CDR3: TGTGCCACCAGCGAGCCTGGGCGGGGGGATCCCTACAATGAGCAGTTCTTC.

This rearrangement joins TRBV14 to TRBJ1-2; no firm D call. Trimming removed 0 bases at V and 8 bases at J, with 7 bases between. This CDR3 contains 12 residues. Germline V CDR1 and CDR2: SGHDN, FVKESK. Here the CDR3 reads CASSQDYLGYTF. The CDR3 region has the DNA TGTGCCAGCAGCCAAGACTACCTAGGCTACACCTTC.

The rearrangement joins TRBV4-1 to TRBJ2-4; perhaps TRBD2 as D (5 bases). This CDR3 region has 18 residues. V was cut by 3 bases and J by 6 bases, with 24 bases left in between. CDR1 and CDR2 (germline): MGHRA, YSYEKL. This chain's CDR3 is CASSQTPPLRVEGNIQYF. The CDR3 coding sequence is TGCGCCAGCAGCCAGACCCCCCCACTGAGGGTTGAAGGAAACATTCAGTACTTC.

This chain connects TRBV6-5 to TRBJ2-7, with TRBD1 matching 7 bases. Germline V gene sequence: CDR1 MNHEY, CDR2 SVGAGI. Trimming at V came to 2 bases and at J to 2 bases, leaving 6 bases not matched to a gene. The CDR3 runs 15 residues. Here the CDR3 reads CASSYGSGGPYEQYF. CDR3 coding DNA: TGTGCCAGCAGTTACGGGTCAGGGGGTCCCTACGAGCAGTACTTC.